This T cell receptor (beta chain) is drawn from a study of CD8 T cells in ankylosing spondylitis. Points from the study as a whole: Within ankylosing spondylitis blood, a TCR beta motif made up of under 10 highly homologous variants appeared to be characteristic. Within peripheral blood, clones linked to disease were CD8+ and relatively rare. Matched synovial fluid from ankylosing spondylitis patients was reported to be enriched for disease-linked clones. Earlier literature documents some of the motif variants in reactive arthritis synovial fluid and blood.

CDR3 length: 15 amino acids. V shed 4 bases and J 3 bases; nucleotides not matched to a gene: 10. CDR1 is DFQATT, CDR2 SNEGSKA, per germline (reference sequence). Each CDR3 protein gets one entry after TCRdb re-called the 5' RACE reads with MiXCR. The sample consists of approximately 540,000 distinct CDR3 sequences, roughly 12% of them appearing once. Points on this clonotype: Antigen: not known.

The sample was blood, either unsorted or a sorted T cell fraction (not recorded which). This sequence originates from a male donor with ankylosing spondylitis. The chain has TRBV20-1 and TRBJ1-1, with 8 bases lining up with TRBD1. CDR3 coding DNA: TGCAGTGCTATACCTCTCAGGGGGCCGGACACTGAAGCTTTCTTT. This translates into CSAIPLRGPDTEAFF.